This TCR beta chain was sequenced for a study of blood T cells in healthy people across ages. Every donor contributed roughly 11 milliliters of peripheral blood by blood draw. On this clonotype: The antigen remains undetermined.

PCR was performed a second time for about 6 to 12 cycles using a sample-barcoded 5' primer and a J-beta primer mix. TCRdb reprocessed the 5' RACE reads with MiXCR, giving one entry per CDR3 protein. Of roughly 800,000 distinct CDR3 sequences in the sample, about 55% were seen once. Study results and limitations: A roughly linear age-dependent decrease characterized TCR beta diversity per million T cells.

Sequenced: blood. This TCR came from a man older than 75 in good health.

This CDR3 is CSADGAGTGESYNEQFF. The CDR3 coding sequence is TGCAGTGCCGACGGAGCTGGGACAGGGGAGTCCTACAATGAGCAGTTCTTC. V usage is TRBV20-1 and J usage is TRBJ2-1; TRBD1 matches at 10 bases. The CDR3 totals 17 residues. Germline V gives CDR1 DFQATT, CDR2 SNEGSKA (reference sequence). V lost 6 bases, J lost 1 base, and 12 bases stayed unmatched.